This T cell receptor (beta chain) was sequenced in a study of T-cell reconstitution after alpha-beta-depleted transplantation in children. It was with unique molecular identifiers that the TCRbeta library was prepared. A single record per CDR3 protein comes from TCRdb applying MiXCR to the PCR reads. The sample yields approximately 520,000 distinct CDR3 sequences, approximately 32% seen once. This clonotype was counted only a few times. The sample was PBMCs from the stem cell graft donor, taken from the stem cell graft. This clonotype was obtained from a human donor who donated a stem cell graft to a child with aplastic anemia.

Written as DNA, the CDR3 is TGTGCCAGCAGAGAGAGGGGGGCAGACTACGAGCAGTACGTC. Its protein product is CASRERGADYEQYV. This sequence joins TRBV28 and TRBJ2-7, with D possibly called TRBD1 or TRBD2 (6 bases each). The V end lost 6 bases, the J end lost 3 bases, and 15 bases lay between the germline ends. CDR1 and CDR2 (germline): MDHEN, SYDVKM. The CDR3 length is 14 residues.